This TCR beta chain was identified in a study of T-cell reconstitution after alpha-beta-depleted transplantation in children. On this clonotype: Its antigen is as yet unknown.

The authors prepared the TCRbeta library with unique molecular identifiers. TCRdb reprocessed the PCR reads via MiXCR and lists one record per CDR3 protein. This repertoire shows about 200,000 distinct CDR3 sequences, 6.3% found once; its top ten account for roughly 4.5%. Whole-study findings and limits: It was newly produced T cells that mostly accounted for T-cell counts and diversity one year after transplant. About two months after transplant, alpha-beta T cells reportedly came from several hundred expanded graft clones.

Per germline, CDR1 LGHDT and CDR2 YNNKEL (reference sequence). The CDR3 is 12 amino acids. With 11 bases removed from V and 4 bases from J, the gap between germline ends came to 14 bases. The TCR was taken from a girl under three years old with combined immunodeficiency, due to receive a stem cell transplant. The chain links TRBV3-1 to TRBJ1-2; TRBD1 is a possible D gene (5 bases). Sequenced material: PBMCs, taken before TCRalphabeta/CD19-depleted stem cell transplant. CDR3 protein: CAFSRQIYGYTF. In nucleotides, the CDR3 is TGTGCCTTCAGCCGACAGATCTATGGCTACACCTTC.